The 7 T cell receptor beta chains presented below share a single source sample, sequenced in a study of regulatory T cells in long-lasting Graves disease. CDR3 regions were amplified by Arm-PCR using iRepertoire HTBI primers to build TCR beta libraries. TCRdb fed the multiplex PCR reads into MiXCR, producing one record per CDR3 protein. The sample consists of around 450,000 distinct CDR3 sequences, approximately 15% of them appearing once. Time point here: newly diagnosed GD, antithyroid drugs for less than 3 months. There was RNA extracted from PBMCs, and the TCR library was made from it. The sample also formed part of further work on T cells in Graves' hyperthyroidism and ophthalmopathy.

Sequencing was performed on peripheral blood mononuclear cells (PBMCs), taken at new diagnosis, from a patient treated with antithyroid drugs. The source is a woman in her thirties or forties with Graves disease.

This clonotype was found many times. CDR3 in DNA: TGTGCCGCGGACAGGGCGAACGGGGAGCTGTTTTTT. Its translation: CAADRANGELFF. V gene TRBV2 combines with J gene TRBJ2-2; 8 bases align to TRBD1. The V gene's germline CDR1 is SNHLY and CDR2 FYNNEI. Unmatched junction bases numbered 6, after V lost 11 bases and J lost 7 bases. The CDR3 contains 12 residues.

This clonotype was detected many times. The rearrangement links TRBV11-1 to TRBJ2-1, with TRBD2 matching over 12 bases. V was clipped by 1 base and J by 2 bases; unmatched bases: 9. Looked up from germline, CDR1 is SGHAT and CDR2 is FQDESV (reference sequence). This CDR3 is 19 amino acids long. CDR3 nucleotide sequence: TGTGCCAGCAGCTTAGTTTTGGCTAGCGGGAGGGGAACCTACAATGAGCAGTTCTTC. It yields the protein CASSLVLASGRGTYNEQFF.

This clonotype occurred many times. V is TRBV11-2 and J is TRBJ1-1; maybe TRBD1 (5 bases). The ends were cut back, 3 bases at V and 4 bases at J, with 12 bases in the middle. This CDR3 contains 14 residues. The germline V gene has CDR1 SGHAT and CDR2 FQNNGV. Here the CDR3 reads CASSFVGDGTEAFF. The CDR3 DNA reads TGTGCCAGCAGCTTCGTAGGGGACGGCACTGAAGCTTTCTTT.

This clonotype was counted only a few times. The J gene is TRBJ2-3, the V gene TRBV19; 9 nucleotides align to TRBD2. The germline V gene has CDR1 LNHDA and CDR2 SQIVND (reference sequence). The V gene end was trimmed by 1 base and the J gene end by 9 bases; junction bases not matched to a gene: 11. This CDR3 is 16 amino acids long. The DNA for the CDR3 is TGTGCCAGTAGTATAGGGCTAGCGGGGCCCGAAGAAACGCAGTATTTT. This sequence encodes CASSIGLAGPEETQYF.

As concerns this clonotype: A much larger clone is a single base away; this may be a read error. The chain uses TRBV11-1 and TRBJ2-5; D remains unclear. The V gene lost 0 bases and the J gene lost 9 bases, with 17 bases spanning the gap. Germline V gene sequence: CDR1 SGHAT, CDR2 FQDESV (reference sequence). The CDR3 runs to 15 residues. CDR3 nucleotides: TGTGCCAGCAGCTTAGCGTGGACGCCCGGCGAGGCCCAGTACTTC. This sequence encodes CASSLAWTPGEAQYF.

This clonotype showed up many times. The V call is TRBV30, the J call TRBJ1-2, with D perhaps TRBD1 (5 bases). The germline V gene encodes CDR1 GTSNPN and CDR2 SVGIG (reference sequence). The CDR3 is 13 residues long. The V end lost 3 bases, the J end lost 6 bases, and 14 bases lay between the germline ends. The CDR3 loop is CAWSERGLHGYTF. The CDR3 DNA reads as TGTGCCTGGAGCGAAAGGGGTTTACATGGCTACACCTTC.

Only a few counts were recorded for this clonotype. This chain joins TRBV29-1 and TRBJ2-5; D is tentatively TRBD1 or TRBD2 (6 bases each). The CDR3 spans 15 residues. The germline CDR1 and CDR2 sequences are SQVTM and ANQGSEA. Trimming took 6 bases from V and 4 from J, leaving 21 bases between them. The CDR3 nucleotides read TGCAGCGTCTTGGGATTAGGGGGGCTAGGAGAGACCCAGTACTTC. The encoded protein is CSVLGLGGLGETQYF.